The 17 T cell receptor beta chains reported below all come from one sample, sequenced in a study of identical twins. MiXCR, run by TCRdb on the 5' RACE reads, gives a single entry per CDR3 protein. Counted here are about 160,000 distinct CDR3 sequences, roughly 3.2% occurring once; the ten biggest clones make up around 8.1%. The material sequenced was memory T cells sorted from blood. These receptors were taken from a man aged 18 to 30 in good health.

This clonotype has ten or more counts. The J gene is TRBJ2-5, the V gene TRBV20-1; TRBD2 aligns across 11 bases. The germline gives CDR1 DFQATT, CDR2 SNEGSKA (reference sequence). This CDR3 contains 15 residues. Trimming at V came to 3 bases and at J to 5 bases, leaving 8 bases not matched to a gene. This CDR3 reads CSASTSGRIRETQYF. DNA of the CDR3: TGCAGTGCTAGCACTAGCGGGAGAATAAGGGAGACCCAGTACTTC.

This clonotype has at least ten counts. V gene TRBV7-2 combines with J gene TRBJ2-3; TRBD2 matches at 7 bases. Per the germline V gene, CDR1 is SGHTA and CDR2 is FQGNSA. The CDR3 totals 12 residues. The V and J ends lost 5 bases and 7 bases, in that order; junction bases with no gene match: 3. The CDR3 protein is CASSPGGYTQYF. CDR3 DNA sequence: TGTGCCAGCAGCCCCGGGGGGTATACGCAGTATTTT.

This clonotype was found many times. The chain has TRBV5-1 and TRBJ1-1; D possibly corresponds to TRBD1 (5 bases). There are 13 residues in the CDR3. CDR1 is SGHRS and CDR2 is YFSETQ in the germline V gene. V shed 5 bases and J shed 2 bases, with 10 bases lying between them. The CDR3 region has the DNA TGCGCCAGCAGGGAACAGGTTAACACTGAAGCTTTCTTT. Its protein is CASREQVNTEAFF.

This clonotype was recorded a few times. The gene calls are TRBV7-9 and TRBJ1-2; D is perhaps TRBD1 (6 bases). CDR3 length: 12 residues. Germline V CDR1 and CDR2: SEHNR, FQNEAQ (reference sequence). The V and J ends lost 5 bases and 8 bases respectively, with 12 bases between them. The CDR3 sequence: CASSPKGDGYTF. The CDR3 nucleotides read TGTGCCAGCAGCCCAAAGGGGGACGGCTACACCTTC.

The rearrangement uses TRBV18 and TRBJ2-7; 9 bases are a match to TRBD2. J was trimmed by 3 bases and V by 6 bases; bases with no gene match: 3. This CDR3 has 13 residues. Germline values: CDR1 KGHSH, CDR2 LQKENI. CDR3 sequence reads: CASSQTSGYEQYF. The CDR3 DNA follows: TGTGCCAGCTCGCAGACTAGCGGCTACGAGCAGTACTTC.

This clonotype was seen at least ten times. The V call is TRBV10-3, the J call TRBJ1-3; D uncertain. Germline V gene lookup returns CDR1 ENHRY and CDR2 SYGVKD. This CDR3 has 15 residues. V shed 0 bases and J shed 0 bases, with 6 bases lying between them. CDR3 region: CAISESRSSGNTIYF. Here the CDR3 DNA reads TGTGCCATCAGTGAGTCTAGGAGCTCTGGAAACACCATATATTTT.

This clonotype occurred many times. The genes are TRBV12-3 or TRBV12-4 and TRBJ1-5; D is ambiguous. CDR3 length equals 12 residues. Between the trimmed V and J ends, which lost 6 bases and 10 bases, there was a span of 13 bases. The chain's CDR3 is CASSPGKEPQHF. The DNA for the CDR3 is TGTGCCAGCAGCCCTGGTAAGGAACCCCAGCATTTT.

At least ten counts were recorded for this clonotype. This chain links TRBV24-1 with TRBJ2-1; 7 bases are shared with TRBD1. With V trimmed by 2 bases and J by 0 bases, 6 bases remained unmatched. The CDR3 sequence is 17 residues long. Germline V gives CDR1 KGHDR, CDR2 SFDVKD. In nucleotides, the CDR3 is TGTGCCACCAGTGATTCTTTACAGGGGAGCTCCTACAATGAGCAGTTCTTC. Encoded protein: CATSDSLQGSSYNEQFF.

This clonotype has just a few counts. The chain links TRBV18 to TRBJ2-1; D is perhaps TRBD2 (6 bases). CDR1 and CDR2 (germline): KGHSH, LQKENI. CDR3 length: 16 amino acids. V lost 0 bases and J lost 3, with 12 bases in between. The CDR3 here is CASSPPLRGGYNEQFF. The CDR3 DNA is TGTGCCAGCTCACCACCACTGCGGGGTGGCTACAATGAGCAGTTCTTC. Supplemented by reference TRBV18 and TRBJ2-1, the full variable domain reads NAGVMQNPRHLVRRRGQEARLRCSPMKGHSHVYWYRQLPEEGLKFMVYLQKENIIDESGMPKERFSAEFPKEGPSILRIQQVVRGDSAAYFCASSPPLRGGYNEQFFGPGTRLTVL.

This clonotype was seen ten or more times. The rearrangement joins TRBV6-5 to TRBJ1-6; D is uncertain. The ends were cut back, 0 bases at V and 5 bases at J, with 8 bases in the middle. Germline V gives CDR1 MNHEY, CDR2 SVGAGI. The CDR3 consists of 15 residues. CDR3 sequence: CASSYSGKDNSPLHF. CDR3 DNA: TGTGCCAGCAGTTACTCGGGGAAGGATAATTCACCCCTCCACTTT.

This clonotype was recorded many times. J is TRBJ2-5 and V is TRBV7-9, with D tentatively TRBD1 or TRBD2 (5 bases each). Germline V lookup: CDR1 SEHNR, CDR2 FQNEAQ (reference sequence). Between the trimmed V and J ends, which lost 8 bases and 4 bases, there was a span of 14 bases. The CDR3 sequence is 13 residues long. The CDR3 is CASLIDGGETQYF. CDR3 DNA sequence: TGTGCCAGCTTAATCGATGGGGGAGAGACCCAGTACTTC.

This clonotype was counted ten times or more. An end of the junction does not agree with germline; a read error may underlie this. The rearrangement joins TRBV11-2 to TRBJ2-5; TRBD1 matches at 8 bases. CDR1 and CDR2 (germline): SGHAT, FQNNGV. The length of the CDR3 is 11 residues. The CDR3 nucleotides are TGTGCCAGCAGCGCCTTTACAGGGACAGGTTTC. Its translation is CASSAFTGTGF.

This clonotype was detected ten times or more. This chain connects TRBV12-3 or TRBV12-4 to TRBJ2-1; D is unresolved. Trimming pared 4 bases from V and 9 bases from J, leaving 4 bases between. The CDR3 sequence is 10 residues long. The CDR3 DNA reads TGTGCCAGCAGTTCTTTTGAGCAGTTCTTC. Protein: CASSSFEQFF.

This clonotype was seen at least ten times. The chain employs TRBV5-1 and TRBJ1-4, with TRBD1 as a possible D gene (5 bases). Between the trimmed V and J ends, which lost 0 bases and 6 bases, there was a span of 12 bases. This CDR3 has 15 residues. Germline CDR1 SGHRS, CDR2 YFSETQ. The CDR3 here is CASSLGGVTDEKLFF. The CDR3, as DNA: TGCGCCAGCAGCTTGGGGGGGGTTACGGATGAAAAACTGTTTTTT.

This clonotype was counted between two and nine times. The chain uses TRBV2 and TRBJ2-7, with D maybe TRBD2 (5 bases). The V end lost 6 bases, the J end lost 5 bases, and 8 bases lay between the germline ends. The CDR3 is 11 residues long. Germline CDR1 and CDR2: SNHLY and FYNNEI. As DNA, the CDR3 is TGTGCCAGCAGGAGCGGCCACGAGCAGTACTTC. This encodes CASRSGHEQYF.

This clonotype occurred many times. The chain employs TRBV6-5 and TRBJ2-1; maybe TRBD2 (5 bases). Germline V gene data show CDR1 as MNHEY and CDR2 as SVGAGI. V lost 0 bases and J 5 bases, leaving 14 bases between the germline ends. This CDR3 has 16 residues. This CDR3 reads CASSYSRHGGDNEQFF. CDR3 nucleotides: TGTGCCAGCAGTTACTCACGGCACGGAGGTGACAATGAGCAGTTCTTC.

This clonotype showed up many times. The rearrangement links TRBV5-1 to TRBJ2-3, with TRBD2 matching over 7 bases. V shed 0 bases, J shed 5 bases, and the junction held 9 bases outside the gene matches. The CDR3 consists of 16 residues. Germline CDR1 and CDR2: SGHRS and YFSETQ. The CDR3 sequence is CASSLVLGLDQDTQYF. The DNA of the CDR3 is TGCGCCAGCAGCTTGGTTTTAGGACTAGACCAAGATACGCAGTATTTT.